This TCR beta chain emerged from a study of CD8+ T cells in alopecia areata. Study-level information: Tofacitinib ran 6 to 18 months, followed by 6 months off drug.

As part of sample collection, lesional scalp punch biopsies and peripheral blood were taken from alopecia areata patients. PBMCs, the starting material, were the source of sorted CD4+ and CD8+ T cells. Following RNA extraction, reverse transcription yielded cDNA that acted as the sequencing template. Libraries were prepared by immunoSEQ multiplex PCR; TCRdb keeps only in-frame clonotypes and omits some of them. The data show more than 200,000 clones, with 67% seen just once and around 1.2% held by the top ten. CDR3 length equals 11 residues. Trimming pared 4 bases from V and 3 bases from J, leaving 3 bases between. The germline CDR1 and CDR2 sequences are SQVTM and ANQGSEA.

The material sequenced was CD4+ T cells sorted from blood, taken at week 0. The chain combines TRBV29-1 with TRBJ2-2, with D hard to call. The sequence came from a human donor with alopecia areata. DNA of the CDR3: TGCAGCGTTGTGGACACCGGGGAGCTGTTTTTT. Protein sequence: CSVVDTGELFF.